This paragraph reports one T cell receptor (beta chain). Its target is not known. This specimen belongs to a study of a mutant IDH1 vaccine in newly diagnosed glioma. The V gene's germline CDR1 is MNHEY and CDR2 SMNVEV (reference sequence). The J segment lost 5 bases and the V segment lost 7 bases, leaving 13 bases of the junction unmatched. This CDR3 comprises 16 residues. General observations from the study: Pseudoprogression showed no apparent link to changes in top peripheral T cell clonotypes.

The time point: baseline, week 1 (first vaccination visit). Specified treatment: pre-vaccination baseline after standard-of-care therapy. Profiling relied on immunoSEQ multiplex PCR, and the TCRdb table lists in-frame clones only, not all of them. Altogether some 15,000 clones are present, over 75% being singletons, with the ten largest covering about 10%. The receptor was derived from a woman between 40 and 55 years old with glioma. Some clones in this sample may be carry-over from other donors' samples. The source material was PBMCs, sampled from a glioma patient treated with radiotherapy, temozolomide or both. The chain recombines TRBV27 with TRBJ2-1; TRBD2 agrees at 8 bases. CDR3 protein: CASTFVTGGAHNEQFF. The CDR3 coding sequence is TGTGCCAGCACCTTCGTCACGGGAGGGGCCCACAATGAGCAGTTCTTC.